The clone carrying this T cell receptor (beta chain) was observed a handful of times. The sample is drawn from a study of human T cells and chemical hapten exposure. In TCRdb, the RACE reads were re-called with MiXCR into one record per CDR3 protein. The profile shows around 160,000 distinct CDR3 sequences, more than 12% of them singletons. Germline CDR1 SGHTA, CDR2 FQGNSA. There are 14 residues in the CDR3. The V end lost 1 base, the J end lost 1 base, and 6 bases lay between the germline ends. Time point meaning: patch test 1, 2 weeks after DPC sensitization. Sample treatment: therapeutic diphenylcyclopropenone sensitization with weekly scalp DPC.

The receptor comes from a woman aged 30 to 39 with alopecia areata. Some clones in this sample may be carry-over from other donors' samples. Sequenced here: whole blood, sampled in connection with sensitization to the hapten diphenylcyclopropenone (DPC). The rearrangement uses TRBV7-2 and TRBJ2-3; D is undetermined. DNA of the CDR3: TGTGCCAGCAGCTTAGTTCCCGGCACAGATACGCAGTATTTT. Translated: CASSLVPGTDTQYF. The full variable domain, completed using reference TRBV7-2 and TRBJ2-3, is GAGVSQSPSNKVTEKGKDVELRCDPISGHTALYWYRQSLGQGLEFLIYFQGNSAPDKSGLPSDRFSAERTGGSVSTLTIQRTQQEDSAVYLCASSLVPGTDTQYFGPGTRLTVL.